This entry features one T cell receptor beta chain sequence. These data are taken from a study of blood T cell repertoires in COVID-19. For the study at large: The study drew acute and convalescent COVID-19 samples from the United States, Italy and Spain. PBMCs, B-cell-depleted T cells, or T cells were the source of the cDNA or gDNA that made up the material.

Germline-derived CDR1 and CDR2 are SGHTA and FQGNSA. Germline trimming cut 2 bases from V and 9 bases from J; bases unmatched to any gene: 10. The CDR3 runs to 16 residues. Study processing details: Reference gene primer amplification yielded estimated nucleated cell counts. Only in-frame clones appear in the TCRdb table, and some are missing; sequencing was by immunoSEQ multiplex PCR. V and J calls and clone size are as listed in that table; D and trimming were resolved from the DNA. The sample has roughly 100,000 clones, 84% seen once. Material: peripheral blood. The origin of this receptor is an older woman with acute or convalescent COVID-19. J is TRBJ2-1 and V is TRBV7-2; TRBD2 matches 10 bases. The CDR3 reads CASSLNAAGGVLEQFF. The CDR3 DNA reads as TGTGCCAGCAGCTTAAACGCAGCGGGGGGGGTCCTTGAGCAGTTCTTC.